This entry lists 28 T cell receptor beta chains sequenced from one sample in a study of early stage breast cancer tumors. Here immunoSEQ multiplex PCR was the method, and the copy in TCRdb shows in-frame clones only, minus some. In the table there are tens of thousands of clones, about 90% of which are singletons. The sample taken for sequencing was blood. The source of these receptors is a person aged 70 to 80 with breast cancer.

The rearrangement links TRBV28 to TRBJ2-7; the match to TRBD2 covers 15 bases. The CDR3 is 15 amino acids. In germline, CDR1 is MDHEN, CDR2 SYDVKM. Losses at the gene ends were 4 bases for V and 6 bases for J; bases not matched to a gene: 4. CDR3 sequence: CASSSRTSGRGEQYF. Here the CDR3 DNA reads TGTGCCAGCAGTTCCAGGACTAGCGGGAGGGGCGAGCAGTACTTC.

The V gene is TRBV30, the J gene TRBJ1-4, with D perhaps TRBD1 (5 bases). CDR1 is GTSNPN, CDR2 SVGIG, per germline (reference sequence). This CDR3 is 19 amino acids long. V dropped 4 bases and J dropped 5 bases, with 29 bases sitting between them. DNA of the CDR3: TGTGCCTGGAAGGATCTTGGATCAGGGAAAAAGCTTGGGAATGAAAAACTGTTTTTT. Translating it yields CAWKDLGSGKKLGNEKLFF.

The V gene is TRBV18, the J gene TRBJ2-1; 10 nucleotides align to TRBD1. V trimming: 3 bases; J trimming: 4 bases; junction bases outside the gene matches: 3. Germline CDR1 and CDR2: KGHSH and LQKENI. This CDR3 spans 15 amino acids. The CDR3 DNA follows: TGTGCCAGCTCACCGAGGACAGGGGGGTACAATGAGCAGTTCTTC. Protein product: CASSPRTGGYNEQFF.

This clone was counted a single time. The chain couples TRBV11-2 to TRBJ1-4; 11 positions match TRBD1. Germline V gives CDR1 SGHAT, CDR2 FQNNGV. The junction had 13 bases not matched to a gene; V was cut back by 2 bases and J by 8 bases. CDR3 length: 18 residues. This CDR3 is CASSLWRTGGPPEEKLFF. CDR3 nucleotide sequence: TGTGCCAGCAGCTTATGGAGGACAGGGGGCCCGCCTGAGGAAAAACTGTTTTTT.

The chain combines TRBV30 with TRBJ1-4, with D uncertain. The CDR3 totals 14 residues. V lost 3 bases, J lost 8 bases, and 16 bases lay in between. Per the germline V gene, CDR1 is GTSNPN and CDR2 is SVGIG (reference sequence). In nucleotides, the CDR3 is TGTGCCTGGAGGGGGAGGGAATCTGGCGAAAAACTGTTTTTT. Amino acid sequence: CAWRGRESGEKLFF.

The V call is TRBV9, the J call TRBJ2-4, with a tentative D call TRBD1 (5 bases). CDR1 is SGDLS and CDR2 is YYNGEE in the germline V gene. Deletions cut 4 bases from V and 2 bases from J, with 10 bases between. CDR3 size: 14 residues. Written as DNA, the CDR3 is TGTGCCAGCAGCTCCGGACAACCCAAAAACATTCAGTACTTC. Translating gives CASSSGQPKNIQYF.

The chain has TRBV6-5 and TRBJ2-7, with D possibly being TRBD1 (6 bases). Germline CDR1 is MNHEY and CDR2 is SVGAGI. The CDR3 covers 15 residues. Between the trimmed V and J ends, which lost 0 bases and 2 bases, there was a span of 11 bases. CDR3 residues: CASSYSRRTAYEQYF. The CDR3 coding sequence is TGTGCCAGCAGTTACTCGAGGCGGACAGCCTACGAGCAGTACTTC.

The rearrangement uses TRBV19 and TRBJ1-2; 9 bases map to TRBD1. V dropped 7 bases and J dropped 3; count of bases not matched to a gene: 12. The V gene's germline CDR1 is LNHDA and CDR2 SQIVND (reference sequence). The CDR3 spans 16 residues. This chain's CDR3 is CASTAIRDRVDYGYTF. CDR3 in DNA: TGTGCCAGTACCGCAATACGGGACAGGGTTGACTATGGCTACACCTTC.

The chain joins TRBV5-1 to TRBJ2-3; TRBD2 aligns across 8 bases. J was trimmed by 4 bases and V by 5 bases; bases with no gene match: 3. Per germline, CDR1 SGHRS and CDR2 YFSETQ. The CDR3 has 13 amino acids. Here the CDR3 DNA reads TGCGCCAGCAGTAACGGGGGGGCAGATACGCAGTATTTT. It yields the protein CASSNGGADTQYF.

This chain connects TRBV7-2 to TRBJ1-1, with TRBD1 as a possible D gene (5 bases). V lost 3 bases and J lost 3, with 14 bases in between. Germline CDR1 is SGHTA and CDR2 is FQGNSA. The CDR3 contains 15 residues. CDR3 region: CASSFAAGTYTEAFF. DNA for the CDR3: TGTGCCAGCAGCTTCGCGGCGGGGACTTACACTGAAGCTTTCTTT.

The chain is built from TRBV29-1 and TRBJ2-7; D not resolved. Trimming stripped 1 base from V and 3 bases from J, with 10 bases between. The CDR3 spans 13 residues. Germline CDR1 is SQVTM and CDR2 is ANQGSEA. CDR3 DNA: TGCAGCGTTGAAGGGGCAGATATCTACGAGCAGTACTTC. Translating it yields CSVEGADIYEQYF.

This clone was observed once. The chain joins TRBV9 to TRBJ1-1; D possibly corresponds to TRBD1 (6 bases). The CDR3 covers 13 residues. V was clipped by 5 bases and J by 7 bases, with 15 bases between them. The germline gives CDR1 SGDLS, CDR2 YYNGEE. The CDR3 coding sequence is TGTGCCAGCAGTGACACAGGGAGAGGTGAAGCTTTCTTT. Protein product: CASSDTGRGEAFF.

This sequence joins TRBV5-1 and TRBJ2-5; 11 nucleotides line up with TRBD2. The CDR3 consists of 16 residues. The germline gives CDR1 SGHRS, CDR2 YFSETQ. Trimming took 1 base from V and 4 from J; bases not matched to a gene: 6. CDR3 amino acids: CASSLTSGSQGETQYF. CDR3 in DNA: TGCGCCAGCAGCTTGACTAGCGGGAGCCAGGGAGAGACCCAGTACTTC.

This chain links TRBV5-4 with TRBJ2-2; tentative D call: TRBD1 (5 bases). Trimming left V 5 bases short and J 0 bases short, with 11 bases between. This CDR3 region has 15 residues. Germline V lookup: CDR1 SGHNT, CDR2 YYREEE (reference sequence). This CDR3 reads CASSLARANTGELFF. The CDR3 DNA is TGTGCCAGCAGTCTGGCCAGGGCGAACACCGGGGAGCTGTTTTTT.

The J gene is TRBJ2-1, the V gene TRBV19; 8 bases are a match to TRBD2. Germline V gives CDR1 LNHDA, CDR2 SQIVND (reference sequence). The CDR3 has 16 residues. The V and J ends lost 1 base and 1 base, in that order; junction bases with no gene match: 3. DNA for the CDR3: TGTGCCAGTAGTATAGTGAGCGGGGGTTCCTACAATGAGCAGTTCTTC. This codes for CASSIVSGGSYNEQFF.

The chain couples TRBV7-7 to TRBJ2-7; TRBD2 is a possible D gene (5 bases). Germline lookup yields CDR1 SSHAT and CDR2 FNYEAQ (reference sequence). Between the trimmed V and J ends, which lost 6 bases and 3 bases, there was a span of 15 bases. The length of the CDR3 is 14 residues. The CDR3 spells CASRKRSRRYEQYF. The CDR3 DNA sequence: TGTGCCAGCAGGAAGCGGAGCCGTCGCTACGAGCAGTACTTC.

By frequency in the sample, this clone is medium-sized. This chain joins TRBV2 and TRBJ2-7, with D possibly matching TRBD1 (5 bases). V was shortened by 4 bases and J by 3 bases, with 13 bases between the two germline ends. The CDR3 contains 14 residues. Germline values: CDR1 SNHLY, CDR2 FYNNEI. The CDR3 loop is CASSVLSGNYEQYF. The CDR3 DNA is TGTGCCAGCAGTGTGCTATCAGGGAACTACGAGCAGTACTTC.

This clone was observed once. The chain carries TRBV19 and TRBJ2-5; 7 bases match TRBD2. J lost 2 bases, V lost 6 bases, and 3 bases had no gene match. From germline, CDR1 is LNHDA and CDR2 SQIVND (reference sequence). This CDR3 comprises 13 residues. The chain's CDR3 is CASRRGLQETQYF. CDR3 nucleotide sequence: TGTGCCAGTAGGCGGGGACTACAAGAGACCCAGTACTTC.

The J gene is TRBJ1-1, the V gene TRBV4-3; D call uncertain. Germline-derived CDR1 and CDR2 are LGHNA and YSLEER. Trimming took off 0 bases at V and 3 bases at J, with 14 bases between the two ends. The CDR3 spans 16 residues. Here the CDR3 reads CASSQEIGRRDTEAFF. The CDR3 coding sequence is TGCGCCAGCAGCCAAGAAATCGGGCGGCGGGACACTGAAGCTTTCTTT.

The chain combines TRBV19 with TRBJ2-3; D perhaps matches TRBD2 (5 bases). V dropped 1 base and J dropped 6 bases, with 8 bases sitting between them. Germline V gene lookup returns CDR1 LNHDA and CDR2 SQIVND (reference sequence). The CDR3 length is 13 residues. The CDR3 sequence: CASSIVLADTQYF. The CDR3 DNA reads TGTGCCAGTAGTATAGTTTTAGCGGATACGCAGTATTTT.

The rearrangement uses TRBV7-8 and TRBJ2-7; D not resolved. Trimming removed 5 bases from V and 0 bases from J, with 14 bases in between. The germline V gene has CDR1 SGHVS and CDR2 FQNEAQ. The CDR3 has 15 residues. The CDR3 spells CASSPPRTSSYEQYF. DNA of the CDR3: TGTGCCAGCAGCCCACCCCGTACGAGCTCCTACGAGCAGTACTTC.

This rearrangement joins TRBV28 to TRBJ2-5, with D hard to call. With 3 bases removed from V and 5 bases from J, the gap between germline ends came to 7 bases. CDR3 size: 12 residues. CDR1 is MDHEN and CDR2 is SYDVKM in the germline V gene. The CDR3 nucleotides read TGTGCCAGCAGTTTGTGGCGGGAGACCCAGTACTTC. It yields the protein CASSLWRETQYF.

The chain has TRBV9 and TRBJ1-1; TRBD1 agrees at 10 bases. The CDR3 consists of 15 residues. The V and J ends lost 4 bases and 3 bases, in that order; junction bases with no gene match: 6. The germline V gene has CDR1 SGDLS and CDR2 YYNGEE. The CDR3 DNA sequence: TGTGCCAGCAGCTCTCGACAGGGGGCGGACACTGAAGCTTTCTTT. Amino acids: CASSSRQGADTEAFF.

CDR3 nucleotide sequence: TGTGCCAGCAGGCTAGCGGGGGGGCCTGGAGATACGCAGTATTTT. Its translation: CASRLAGGPGDTQYF. The chain carries TRBV6-6 and TRBJ2-3; TRBD2 matches 12 bases. The CDR3 spans 15 residues. Germline assignment: CDR1 MNHNY and CDR2 SVGAGI (reference sequence). J gave up 5 bases and V 6 bases, and 6 bases lay outside the gene matches.

The rearrangement links TRBV7-8 to TRBJ2-5; D is undetermined. V was shortened by 2 bases and J by 2 bases, with 9 bases between the two germline ends. The CDR3 consists of 14 residues. CDR1 SGHVS and CDR2 FQNEAQ come from the germline V gene. DNA for the CDR3: TGTGCCAGCAGCTTAAAATTCCAACAAGAGACCCAGTACTTC. Translated, it gives CASSLKFQQETQYF.

This sequence joins TRBV5-6 and TRBJ1-1; the match to TRBD1 covers 7 bases. The length of the CDR3 is 13 residues. Per germline, CDR1 SGHDT and CDR2 YYEEEE. J gave up 3 bases and V 2 bases, and 1 base lay outside the gene matches. The CDR3, as DNA: TGTGCCAGCAGCTTCCAGGGGGACACTGAAGCTTTCTTT. Amino acids: CASSFQGDTEAFF. Complete variable domain (other parts from reference TRBV5-6 and TRBJ1-1): DAGVTQSPTHLIKTRGQQVTLRCSPKSGHDTVSWYQQALGQGPQFIFQYYEEEERQRGNFPDRFSGHQFPNYSSELNVNALLLGDSALYLCASSFQGDTEAFFGQGTRLTVV.

The rearrangement joins TRBV25-1 to TRBJ1-2; a possible D gene is TRBD1 (6 bases). This CDR3 region has 18 residues. CDR1 is MGHDK, CDR2 SYGVNS, per germline. Trimming left V 5 bases short and J 4 bases short, with 26 bases between. The CDR3 bases are TGTGCCAGCAGTAACTACAACGCGGAACAGGGAAAAGGCTATGGCTACACCTTC. Protein product: CASSNYNAEQGKGYGYTF.

This clone has only a few counts. The chain employs TRBV5-1 and TRBJ2-1; 11 bases fit TRBD2. Germline CDR1 is SGHRS and CDR2 is YFSETQ. The CDR3 extends over 14 amino acids. The V segment lost 5 bases and the J segment 9 bases; nucleotides outside the gene matches: 7. The CDR3 DNA is TGCGCCAGCAGTGGTGGACTAGCGGGTGGTGAGCAGTTCTTC. Protein product: CASSGGLAGGEQFF.